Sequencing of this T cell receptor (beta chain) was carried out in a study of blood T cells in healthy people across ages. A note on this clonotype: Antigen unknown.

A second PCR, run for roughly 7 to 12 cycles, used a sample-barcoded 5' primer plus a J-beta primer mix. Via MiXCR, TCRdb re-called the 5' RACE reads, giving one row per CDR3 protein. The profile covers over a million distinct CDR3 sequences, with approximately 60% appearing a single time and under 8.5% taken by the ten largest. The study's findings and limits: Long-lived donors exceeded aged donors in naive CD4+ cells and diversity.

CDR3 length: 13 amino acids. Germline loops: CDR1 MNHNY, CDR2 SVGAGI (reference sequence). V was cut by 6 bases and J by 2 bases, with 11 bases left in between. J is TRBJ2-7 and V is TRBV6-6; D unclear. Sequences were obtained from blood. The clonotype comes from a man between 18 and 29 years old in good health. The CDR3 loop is CASRPGAAYEQYF. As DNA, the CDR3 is TGTGCCAGCAGGCCGGGTGCGGCCTACGAGCAGTACTTC.